This T cell receptor (beta chain) originates from a study of response to subunit inactivated influenza vaccine. In TCRdb, the RT-PCR reads were re-called with MiXCR into one record per CDR3 protein. The sample records roughly 540,000 distinct CDR3 sequences, roughly 25% being singletons. Trimming removed 4 bases at V and 3 bases at J, with 14 bases between. The CDR3 is made up of 15 amino acids. The germline gives CDR1 SGDLS, CDR2 YYNGEE. These same records also appear under a second study, on T cells expressing NK-cell markers. This second report adds: The cDNA for TCR beta came from 5'RACE template switching with UMIs.

The receptor comes from a man aged 50 or older who received an inactivated influenza vaccine. The sample was CD4+ T cells sorted from PBMCs, taken 11 to 12 days after vaccination. The V and J genes are TRBV9 and TRBJ2-1, with D tentatively TRBD2 (6 bases). CDR3 in DNA: TGTGCCAGCAGCTTCCAGGCGGGGCGCTACAATGAGCAGTTCTTC. This codes for CASSFQAGRYNEQFF.